This TCR beta chain was documented in a study of shared clonotypes between healthy human individuals. Per the germline V gene, CDR1 is LNHDA and CDR2 is SQIVND (reference sequence). This CDR3 region has 16 residues. Trimming took 4 bases from V and 4 from J, leaving 19 bases between them. This table comes from immunoSEQ multiplex PCR, and its TCRdb copy is limited to in-frame clones, with some not included. The sample has some 2,000,000 clones, 85% to 95% seen once. The source is a young man in good health. Specimen: naive CD4+ T cells sorted from blood. Sample subset: CD45RA+ positively selected. J is TRBJ2-5 and V is TRBV19; D is possibly TRBD2 (6 bases). DNA of the CDR3: TGTGCCAGTAGTACCGGCGCAATCGGAGCGGGAGAGACCCAGTACTTC. Translated: CASSTGAIGAGETQYF.